Listed below are T cell receptor beta chains from one sample, sequenced in a study of shared clonotypes between healthy human individuals. Produced via immunoSEQ multiplex PCR; TCRdb's table is partial and in-frame only. Here the sample spans about 1 million clones, under 80% being singletons. The sequenced material came from memory CD4+ T cells sorted from blood. The source is a man between 18 and 29 years old in good health. Both conserved end residues are part of each CDR3. A D gene is named only where the DNA matches it firmly. Size tells how often a clone was seen (once, few, many) or the class of an expanded clone, and some rows leave it out.

12	TRBV29-1	NA	NA	TRBJ2-7	TGCAGCGTTAACCACAGAATCTGCGAGCAGTACTTC	CSVNHRICEQYF
16	TRBV7-9	many	TRBD1	TRBJ2-3	TGTGCCAGCAGCTTAAGCCGGGACAGGGGCACAGATACGCAGTATTTT	CASSLSRDRGTDTQYF
15	TRBV28	NA	TRBD1	TRBJ1-6	TGTGCCAGCAGTAGGACAGGGGGTTCCAATTCACCCCTCCACTTT	CASSRTGGSNSPLHF
15	TRBV2	NA	TRBD1	TRBJ1-4	TGTGCCAGCTTGGACAGGGTTGCAACTAATGAAAAACTGTTTTTT	CASLDRVATNEKLFF
15	TRBV5-1	NA	NA	TRBJ1-5	TGCGCCAGCAGCTTACTAGGGGGGCAAGATCAGCCCCAGCATTTT	CASSLLGGQDQPQHF
16	TRBV4-1	NA	TRBD2	TRBJ2-1	TGCGCCAGCCCAGCGGGGGGGCTAGGATCCTACAATGAGCAGTTCTTC	CASPAGGLGSYNEQFF
14	TRBV7-8	NA	NA	TRBJ1-6	TGTGCCAGCAGCTCGATAAGAAATAATTCACCCCTCCACTTT	CASSSIRNNSPLHF
16	TRBV18	many	TRBD2	TRBJ2-7	TGTGCCAGCTCACCACAGCTAGCGGGGGGGTCCTACGAGCAGTACTTC	CASSPQLAGGSYEQYF
13	TRBV11-2	NA	NA	TRBJ1-2	TGTGCCAGCAGCTCCTCCTGGTCATATGGCTACACCTTC	CASSSSWSYGYTF
13	TRBV18	once	TRBD1	TRBJ2-5	TGTGCCAGCTCACCACCGGGACAGGAGACCCAGTACTTC	CASSPPGQETQYF